Below are 14 T cell receptor beta chains sequenced from a single sample in a study of blood T cell repertoires in COVID-19. Sequencing was performed with immunoSEQ multiplex PCR; in TCRdb, only in-frame clones are kept and a portion is missing. This sample has around 100,000 clones, with roughly 80% found just once. Sample: peripheral blood. The source is a man in his 60s with acute or convalescent COVID-19.

V gene TRBV5-1 combines with J gene TRBJ1-2, with a tentative D call TRBD1 (5 bases). The V end lost 1 base, the J end lost 8 bases, and 12 bases lay between the germline ends. This CDR3 has 13 amino acids. Germline V CDR1 and CDR2: SGHRS, YFSETQ. The CDR3 here is CASSLNGALGYTF. The CDR3 DNA is TGCGCCAGCAGCTTGAATGGGGCCCTCGGCTACACCTTC.

The chain has TRBV4-2 and TRBJ1-6; D gene ambiguous. Germline CDR1 reads LGHNA; CDR2 reads YNFKEQ. The CDR3 length is 16 residues. Trimming took 1 base from V and 4 from J, leaving 11 bases between them. The CDR3 bases are TGTGCCAGCAGCCAAGGTTCTACAGCATATAATTCACCCCTCCACTTT. Translation gives CASSQGSTAYNSPLHF.

V and J are TRBV7-2 and TRBJ1-5; D is unclear. V lost 2 bases and J 5 bases, leaving 10 bases between the germline ends. Germline V gives CDR1 SGHTA, CDR2 FQGNSA. The CDR3 length is 14 residues. The CDR3 DNA reads as TGTGCCAGCAGCTTAAGCTGGGGAGATCAGCCCCAGCATTTT. This encodes CASSLSWGDQPQHF.

The chain is built from TRBV7-9 and TRBJ2-6; D is perhaps TRBD2 (6 bases). CDR3 length: 16 residues. Trimming took off 6 bases at V and 2 bases at J, with 14 bases between the two ends. The V gene's germline CDR1 is SEHNR and CDR2 FQNEAQ (reference sequence). CDR3 DNA: TGTGCCAGCAGTTTGCCGGGGGTGACTGGGGCCAACGTCCTGACTTTC. Translation: CASSLPGVTGANVLTF.

A few counts support this clone. The J gene is TRBJ2-5, the V gene TRBV20-1; 7 bases fit TRBD2. Germline CDR1 DFQATT, CDR2 SNEGSKA (reference sequence). V dropped 6 bases and J dropped 5; count of bases not matched to a gene: 3. There are 11 residues in the CDR3. The CDR3 reads CSATGGETQYF. As DNA, the CDR3 is TGCAGTGCCACGGGGGGTGAGACCCAGTACTTC.

This rearrangement joins TRBV7-3 to TRBJ2-3; D is possibly TRBD2 (7 bases). Germline CDR1 and CDR2: SGHTA and FQGTGA. The CDR3 runs 14 residues. V lost 5 bases, J lost 5 bases, and 14 bases lay in between. The CDR3: CASSPNRGGDTQYF. CDR3 in DNA: TGTGCCAGCAGCCCTAATAGGGGGGGAGATACGCAGTATTTT.

V usage is TRBV3-1 (or the pseudogene TRBV3-2) and J usage is TRBJ2-7, with 8 bases that match TRBD2. Germline trimming cut 7 bases from V and 6 bases from J; bases unmatched to any gene: 2. This CDR3 has 11 residues. Germline V gene lookup returns CDR1 LGHDT and CDR2 YNNKEL (reference sequence). The CDR3 coding sequence is TGTGCCAGCACGAGCGGGAGCGAGCAGTACTTC. It is translated as CASTSGSEQYF.

There are a few counts of this clone. V gene TRBV4-2 combines with J gene TRBJ1-2; 8 bases map to TRBD1. Germline assignment: CDR1 LGHNA and CDR2 YNFKEQ. V dropped 0 bases and J dropped 7; count of bases not matched to a gene: 10. The CDR3 has 16 residues. DNA for the CDR3: TGTGCCAGCAGCCAAGAAATAAGGACAGGGTCACTTGGCTACACCTTC. Translating gives CASSQEIRTGSLGYTF.

The chain combines TRBV12-3 or TRBV12-4 with TRBJ1-1; no clear D. The germline V and J ends were trimmed by 5 bases and 1 base, with 8 bases remaining between them. CDR3 size: 13 residues. The CDR3 sequence is CASSKTRNTEAFF. In nucleotides, the CDR3 is TGTGCCAGCAGTAAAACACGGAACACTGAAGCTTTCTTT.

The chain joins TRBV7-8 to TRBJ2-4; D not resolved. The V gene's germline CDR1 is SGHVS and CDR2 FQNEAQ. The CDR3 is made up of 14 amino acids. The V and J ends lost 2 bases and 0 bases respectively, with 5 bases between them. This chain's CDR3 is CASSLSLAKNIQYF. In nucleotides, the CDR3 is TGTGCCAGCAGCTTAAGCCTAGCCAAAAACATTCAGTACTTC.

The chain links TRBV14 to TRBJ2-1; D not resolved. Trimming stripped 2 bases from V and 9 bases from J, with 11 bases between. Germline CDR1 is SGHDN and CDR2 is FVKESK. The CDR3 runs 13 residues. The CDR3 sequence: CASSQQQSTEQFF. CDR3 nucleotide sequence: TGTGCCAGCAGCCAACAACAGTCAACTGAGCAGTTCTTC.

The chain links TRBV5-4 to TRBJ2-6, with D possibly matching TRBD1 (6 bases). The CDR3 is made up of 17 amino acids. The germline V gene has CDR1 SGHNT and CDR2 YYREEE (reference sequence). The V end lost 5 bases, the J end lost 0 bases, and 15 bases lay between the germline ends. The CDR3 DNA follows: TGTGCCAGCAGTACCCCCCTAGGGGGCTCTGGGGCCAACGTCCTGACTTTC. Its protein is CASSTPLGGSGANVLTF.

The chain joins TRBV7-2 to TRBJ2-1, with D maybe TRBD2 (5 bases). This CDR3 region has 13 residues. In germline, CDR1 is SGHTA, CDR2 FQGNSA. V was trimmed by 11 bases and J by 3 bases, leaving 14 bases between them. CDR3 in amino acids: CAGVGSGYNEQFF. CDR3 sequence (DNA): TGTGCCGGAGTAGGAAGCGGCTACAATGAGCAGTTCTTC.

This chain connects TRBV7-3 to TRBJ2-5; 9 bases are shared with TRBD2. The CDR3 is made up of 15 amino acids. CDR1 SGHTA and CDR2 FQGTGA come from the germline V gene. Losses at the gene ends were 5 bases for V and 2 bases for J; bases not matched to a gene: 6. CDR3 nucleotide sequence: TGTGCCAGCAGCAAAGCGGGGGGACCACAAGAGACCCAGTACTTC. Translation: CASSKAGGPQETQYF.